Below, 5 T cell receptor beta chains from the same sample are listed, as sequenced in a study of T-cell memory formation after mild COVID-19. MiXCR, applied by TCRdb to the 5' RACE reads, yields one record per CDR3 protein. The sample includes more than 300,000 distinct CDR3 sequences, approximately 15% of them seen just once. The specimen was PBMCs or a T cell subset sorted from them (not recorded which). The source of these receptors is a man aged 18 to 29 who had mild COVID-19 (a few samples of this study predate the infection). Cell type and time point are not known.

This clonotype was counted between two and nine times. V is TRBV5-1 and J is TRBJ2-1; D possibly corresponds to TRBD1 (5 bases). The CDR3 has 15 amino acids. Germline assignment: CDR1 SGHRS and CDR2 YFSETQ. Deletions cut 0 bases from V and 4 bases from J, with 11 bases between. CDR3 in DNA: TGCGCCAGCAGCTTGGTACTGGGGCGATACAATGAGCAGTTCTTC. It translates to CASSLVLGRYNEQFF.

This rearrangement joins TRBV4-3 to TRBJ1-2, with a tentative D call TRBD1 (5 bases). CDR1 and CDR2 (germline): LGHNA, YSLEER. The CDR3 has 15 residues. V lost 1 base and J lost 4, with 13 bases in between. CDR3 bases: TGCGCCAGCAGCCAAGGGGAGAACAGGATCTATGGCTACACCTTC. Encoded protein: CASSQGENRIYGYTF.

J is TRBJ2-1 and V is TRBV6-5; D uncertain. V lost 6 bases and J lost 0, with 9 bases in between. CDR3 length: 14 residues. Germline V gene lookup returns CDR1 MNHEY and CDR2 SVGAGI. The CDR3 bases are TGTGCCAGCAGGGGCCGGCGCTCCTACAATGAGCAGTTCTTC. Translation: CASRGRRSYNEQFF.

This clonotype was picked up many times. The V call is TRBV11-2, the J call TRBJ2-3; D not certain. The length of the CDR3 is 14 residues. V gave up 1 base and J gave up 5 bases, with 10 bases separating them. Looked up from germline, CDR1 is SGHAT and CDR2 is FQNNGV. CDR3 coding DNA: TGTGCCAGCAGCTTAGCGTCGCCTAAAGATACGCAGTATTTT. Protein sequence: CASSLASPKDTQYF.

The J gene is TRBJ1-5, the V gene TRBV20-1; D uncertain. Trimming pared 3 bases from V and 7 bases from J, leaving 13 bases between. Germline CDR1 reads DFQATT; CDR2 reads SNEGSKA (reference sequence). The CDR3 covers 13 residues. The chain's CDR3 is CSASLKRGQPQHF. The CDR3 DNA is TGCAGTGCTAGCTTAAAGCGCGGACAGCCCCAGCATTTT.